These 28 T cell receptor beta chains were sequenced from one sample in a study of blood T cell repertoires in COVID-19 (dated by TCRdb to the early 2020s). Preparation of the library involved the immunoSEQ multiplex PCR assay. TCRdb's version of the immuneACCESS table is confined to in-frame rearrangements and falls short of the full clone set. An unresolved V gene accounts for under half of the shortfall where checked; the remainder is of unknown origin. The sample has 250,000 or so clones on record, roughly 84% of them singletons. The ten largest clones add up to 3.4% of the sample. The sample taken for sequencing was PBMCs or T cells enriched from blood (not recorded which). The source is a man aged 45 to 65 who had recovered from COVID-19.

The chain combines TRBV6-2 or TRBV6-3 with TRBJ2-3; D gene uncertain. Germline assignment: CDR1 MNHEY and CDR2 SVGEGT. This CDR3 comprises 14 residues. The ends were cut back, 5 bases at V and 0 bases at J, with 9 bases in the middle. The CDR3 region is CASSPNFSTDTQYF. CDR3 nucleotide sequence: TGTGCCAGCAGTCCCAACTTTAGCACAGATACGCAGTATTTT.

The chain is built from TRBV5-5 and TRBJ2-7; D possibly corresponds to TRBD1 (6 bases). The CDR3 extends over 13 amino acids. Trimming removed 5 bases at V and 3 bases at J, with 12 bases between. In germline, CDR1 is SGHKS, CDR2 YYEKEE (reference sequence). In DNA, the CDR3 is TGTGCCAGCAGGTCGGGACAAAACTACGAGCAGTACTTC. It specifies CASRSGQNYEQYF.

The chain employs TRBV5-4 and TRBJ1-2; a weak D match, TRBD1 (5 bases). V shed 4 bases and J shed 3 bases, with 16 bases lying between them. Germline CDR1 SGHNT, CDR2 YYREEE (reference sequence). The CDR3 covers 15 residues. CDR3 bases: TGTGCCAGCAGCCCCAGGACACCGGCGGACTATGGCTACACCTTC. Encoded protein: CASSPRTPADYGYTF.

This sequence joins TRBV4-1 and TRBJ1-5; a possible D gene is TRBD1 (5 bases). The CDR3 is 15 amino acids. Trimming took off 0 bases at V and 4 bases at J, with 10 bases between the two ends. CDR1 and CDR2 from the germline V gene are MGHRA and YSYEKL. CDR3 in DNA: TGCGCCAGCAGCCAAGATCCCGCAGGGAATCAGCCCCAGCATTTT. Residues: CASSQDPAGNQPQHF.

In the case of this clone: Other nucleotide sequences in the sample specify the same CDR3. The CDR3 DNA sequence: TGCGCCAGCAGCTTGGGGACACATCAAGAGACCCAGTACTTC. Its translation: CASSLGTHQETQYF. The rearrangement links TRBV5-1 to TRBJ2-5; D possibly corresponds to TRBD1 (5 bases). V gave up 0 bases and J gave up 2 bases, with 8 bases separating them. Germline V gene data show CDR1 as SGHRS and CDR2 as YFSETQ. This CDR3 has 14 residues.

V usage is TRBV9 and J usage is TRBJ2-5; 8 positions agree with TRBD2. V was pared by 4 bases and J by 1 base, with 3 bases of the junction left unmatched. The germline V gene has CDR1 SGDLS and CDR2 YYNGEE. The CDR3 covers 14 residues. CDR3 loop: CASSTSGSQETQYF. In DNA, the CDR3 is TGTGCCAGCAGCACTAGCGGCTCCCAAGAGACCCAGTACTTC.

The chain employs TRBV5-4 and TRBJ2-1, with D perhaps TRBD2 (6 bases). V was cut by 1 base and J by 4 bases, with 18 bases left in between. The germline V gene encodes CDR1 SGHNT and CDR2 YYREEE (reference sequence). This CDR3 contains 17 residues. CDR3 residues: CASSLTWVLGGYNEQFF. The CDR3 bases are TGTGCCAGCAGCTTGACGTGGGTCCTCGGGGGATACAATGAGCAGTTCTTC. The variable domain in full, with the rest retrieved from reference TRBV5-4 and TRBJ2-1, is ETGVTQSPTHLIKTRGQQVTLRCSSQSGHNTVSWYQQALGQGPQFIFQYYREEENGRGNFPPRFSGLQFPNYSSELNVNALELDDSALYLCASSLTWVLGGYNEQFFGPGTRLTVL.

This clone was picked up one time. The genes are TRBV7-9 and TRBJ2-1, with TRBD2 matching 9 bases. Trimming took 6 bases from V and 4 from J; bases not matched to a gene: 16. From germline, CDR1 is SEHNR and CDR2 FQNEAQ (reference sequence). The CDR3 runs 18 residues. In DNA form, the CDR3 reads TGTGCCAGCAGACCCGCCGGTGGTAGCGGGGGATCATACAATGAGCAGTTCTTC. Protein sequence: CASRPAGGSGGSYNEQFF.

This clone was detected once. J is TRBJ2-3 and V is TRBV11-3, with D perhaps TRBD2 (5 bases). The CDR3 sequence is 15 residues long. CDR1 is SGHNT, CDR2 YENEEA, per germline. With 5 bases removed from V and 4 bases from J, the gap between germline ends came to 16 bases. For the CDR3, the DNA is TGTGCCAGCAGCCGTGGCCTTTCGGAGGCAGATACGCAGTATTTT. Its translation is CASSRGLSEADTQYF.

This chain joins TRBV6-5 and TRBJ1-2; 11 nucleotides line up with TRBD1. The length of the CDR3 is 14 residues. From germline, CDR1 is MNHEY and CDR2 SVGAGI. With V trimmed by 6 bases and J by 4 bases, 4 bases remained unmatched. The DNA for the CDR3 is TGTGCCAGCAGAACGGGACAGGGGGGCTATGGCTACACCTTC. Translated, it gives CASRTGQGGYGYTF.

The chain employs TRBV9 and TRBJ2-3, with D perhaps TRBD2 (6 bases). The CDR3 sequence is 16 residues long. Germline CDR1 reads SGDLS; CDR2 reads YYNGEE. V was trimmed by 0 bases and J by 2 bases, leaving 13 bases between them. The CDR3 spells CASSVGRGTSTDTQYF. CDR3 bases: TGTGCCAGCAGCGTAGGCCGCGGGACCTCCACAGATACGCAGTATTTT. Drawing the rest from reference TRBV9 and TRBJ2-3, the complete variable domain is DSGVTQTPKHLITATGQRVTLRCSPRSGDLSVYWYQQSLDQGLQFLIQYYNGEERAKGNILERFSAQQFPDLHSELNLSSLELGDSALYFCASSVGRGTSTDTQYFGPGTRLTVL.

V is TRBV2 and J is TRBJ1-3; D not certain. The CDR3 spans 16 residues. The germline CDR1 and CDR2 sequences are SNHLY and FYNNEI. Trimming stripped 4 bases from V and 0 bases from J, with 13 bases between. CDR3 protein: CASSAGGPISGNTIYF. The CDR3 coding sequence is TGTGCCAGCAGTGCAGGAGGGCCAATCTCTGGAAACACCATATATTTT. The complete variable domain, with remaining parts taken from reference TRBV2 and TRBJ1-3, reads EPEVTQTPSHQVTQMGQEVILRCVPISNHLYFYWYRQILGQKVEFLVSFYNNEISEKSEIFDDQFSVERPDGSNFTLKIRSTKLEDSAMYFCASSAGGPISGNTIYFGEGSWLTVV.

This chain links TRBV24-1 with TRBJ1-5, with D maybe TRBD1 (5 bases). Germline V gene data show CDR1 as KGHDR and CDR2 as SFDVKD. The CDR3 runs 16 residues. V dropped 3 bases and J dropped 1 base, with 12 bases sitting between them. The CDR3 sequence: CATSDARGASNQPQHF. CDR3 bases: TGTGCCACCAGTGATGCAAGGGGCGCGAGCAATCAGCCCCAGCATTTT.

Only a few counts were recorded for this clone. This chain joins TRBV5-1 and TRBJ1-2; perhaps TRBD1 as D (5 bases). Germline assignment: CDR1 SGHRS and CDR2 YFSETQ. The CDR3 is 15 residues long. The V and J ends lost 0 bases and 7 bases respectively, with 16 bases between them. The CDR3, as DNA: TGCGCCAGCAGCTTGGTCAGGGATCATGTTAGTGGCTACACCTTC. It translates to CASSLVRDHVSGYTF.

The V gene is TRBV19, the J gene TRBJ1-5; TRBD1 aligns across 7 bases. The CDR3 has 15 amino acids. With V trimmed by 5 bases and J by 4 bases, 8 bases remained unmatched. Per germline, CDR1 LNHDA and CDR2 SQIVND (reference sequence). The CDR3 sequence: CASSRQGTLNQPQHF. The CDR3, as DNA: TGTGCCAGTAGTCGACAGGGCACGTTAAATCAGCCCCAGCATTTT.

This clone has just one count. The same CDR3 can be traced to other DNA sequences in this sample. V and J are TRBV7-3 and TRBJ2-6, with D hard to call. The CDR3 is 14 residues long. Trimming pared 5 bases from V and 2 bases from J, leaving 7 bases between. Germline V lookup: CDR1 SGHTA, CDR2 FQGTGA. The CDR3 reads CASSLIAGANVLTF. CDR3 nucleotides: TGTGCCAGCAGCCTAATCGCTGGGGCCAACGTCCTGACTTTC.

The V and J genes are TRBV11-2 and TRBJ1-3, with D perhaps TRBD1 (5 bases). Trimming left V 5 bases short and J 4 bases short, with 15 bases between. This CDR3 is built from 15 residues. Germline V gene lookup returns CDR1 SGHAT and CDR2 FQNNGV. CDR3 residues: CASSTDTPAGNTIYF. In DNA, the CDR3 is TGTGCCAGCAGCACGGACACTCCTGCGGGAAACACCATATATTTT.

V and J are TRBV6-5 and TRBJ1-5, with TRBD1 identical over 8 bases. Germline CDR1 MNHEY, CDR2 SVGAGI. This CDR3 has 12 residues. The V and J ends lost 6 bases and 8 bases, in that order; junction bases with no gene match: 3. The CDR3 DNA follows: TGTGCCAGCAGGCAGGGGGCAAAGCCCCAGCATTTT. Amino acid sequence: CASRQGAKPQHF.

The J gene is TRBJ2-7, the V gene TRBV4-1, with D possibly TRBD1 on 5 matching bases. The CDR3 covers 15 residues. From germline, CDR1 is MGHRA and CDR2 YSYEKL. Trimming pared 0 bases from V and 3 bases from J, leaving 12 bases between. The CDR3 DNA sequence: TGCGCCAGCAGCCAAGATCAGGGAAGAGTCTACGAGCAGTACTTC. Its protein product is CASSQDQGRVYEQYF.

The V gene is TRBV15, the J gene TRBJ1-3, with TRBD1 as a possible D gene (6 bases). V dropped 4 bases and J dropped 4 bases, with 17 bases sitting between them. Looked up from germline, CDR1 is LNHNV and CDR2 is YYDKDF (reference sequence). The CDR3 length is 16 residues. Here the CDR3 DNA reads TGTGCCACCAGCATGGCGCGAGGGGGGGTAGGAAACACCATATATTTT. Amino acid sequence: CATSMARGGVGNTIYF. Filled out from reference TRBV15 and TRBJ1-3, the complete variable domain reads DAMVIQNPRYQVTQFGKPVTLSCSQTLNHNVMYWYQQKSSQAPKLLFHYYDKDFNNEADTPDNFQSRRPNTSFCFLDIRSPGLGDTAMYLCATSMARGGVGNTIYFGEGSWLTVV.

V usage is TRBV5-1 and J usage is TRBJ2-1; TRBD2 agrees at 8 bases. The CDR3 length is 17 residues. The junction had 11 bases not matched to a gene; V was cut back by 0 bases and J by 6 bases. The germline V gene has CDR1 SGHRS and CDR2 YFSETQ. This CDR3 reads CASSLAISGTRGNEQFF. Written as DNA, the CDR3 is TGCGCCAGCAGCTTGGCCATATCTGGGACTAGGGGCAATGAGCAGTTCTTC.

The chain has TRBV5-1 and TRBJ2-5, with 16 positions matching TRBD2. The CDR3 is 16 amino acids. Germline CDR1 is SGHRS and CDR2 is YFSETQ. The junction had 5 bases not matched to a gene; V was cut back by 4 bases and J by 5 bases. Here the CDR3 reads CASSLGLAGGSETQYF. In DNA form, the CDR3 reads TGCGCCAGCAGCCTGGGACTAGCGGGGGGGAGCGAGACCCAGTACTTC.

For the CDR3, the DNA is TGTGCCAGCAGTGCGCGCAGGATTAATAGCAATCAGCCCCAGCATTTT. Its protein is CASSARRINSNQPQHF. The chain recombines TRBV6-2 or TRBV6-3 with TRBJ1-5, with no clear D. The CDR3 contains 16 residues. Trimming pared 5 bases from V and 0 bases from J, leaving 14 bases between. Germline CDR1 and CDR2: MNHEY and SVGEGT.

As to this clone: Different DNA sequences within this sample yield the same CDR3. J is TRBJ2-5 and V is TRBV5-1, with 14 bases lining up with TRBD2. The CDR3 length is 17 residues. Trimming took 5 bases from V and 5 from J; bases not matched to a gene: 11. Germline CDR1 and CDR2: SGHRS and YFSETQ. The CDR3 protein is CASSRLAGGPVRETQYF. The DNA for the CDR3 is TGCGCCAGCAGTAGACTAGCGGGGGGGCCTGTGCGGGAGACCCAGTACTTC.

The rearrangement uses TRBV6-2 or TRBV6-3 and TRBJ2-7; TRBD1 matches at 9 bases. The germline V gene encodes CDR1 MNHEY and CDR2 SVGEGT. The length of the CDR3 is 15 residues. With V trimmed by 6 bases and J by 3 bases, 9 bases remained unmatched. CDR3 loop: CASSLTGGPLYEQYF. DNA for the CDR3: TGTGCCAGCAGCCTAACAGGGGGCCCCCTCTACGAGCAGTACTTC.

The chain is built from TRBV5-6 and TRBJ2-1; D possibly corresponds to TRBD1 (6 bases). Trimming cost V 0 bases and J 4 bases, with 11 bases left between them. Germline V CDR1 and CDR2: SGHDT, YYEEEE. CDR3 size: 15 residues. CDR3 in DNA: TGTGCCAGCAGCTTGGGGGGGCCAGTATACAATGAGCAGTTCTTC. This codes for CASSLGGPVYNEQFF.

This chain uses TRBV6-2 or TRBV6-3 with TRBJ2-1; D gene ambiguous. Germline V gene sequence: CDR1 MNHEY, CDR2 SVGEGT. There are 12 residues in the CDR3. Trimming removed 0 bases at V and 7 bases at J, with 4 bases between. The CDR3 here is CASSYSSNEQFF. The CDR3 region has the DNA TGTGCCAGCAGTTACTCGAGTAATGAGCAGTTCTTC.

This clone was counted at least ten times. In nucleotides, the CDR3 is TGTGCCAGCAGCTTAGGCGAGGCCATGAGCAATCAGCCCCAGCATTTT. This encodes CASSLGEAMSNQPQHF. This sequence joins TRBV7-8 and TRBJ1-5; D uncertain. Per germline, CDR1 SGHVS and CDR2 FQNEAQ. The ends were cut back, 1 base at V and 1 base at J, with 11 bases in the middle. This CDR3 is built from 16 residues.